Sequencing of this T cell receptor (beta chain) was carried out in a study of cytomegalovirus exposure and HLA in healthy donors. Points from the study as a whole: Later analysis showed TCR association rates varying by HLA locus, highest for DRB1 and lowest for HLA-C.

PCR primers comprised 60 Vbeta and 13 Jbeta primers. This table comes from immunoSEQ multiplex PCR, and its TCRdb copy is limited to in-frame clones, with some not included. The table has 45,000 to 55,000 clones, 50% to 70% seen once; the top ten hold 12%. About this clone itself: The target antigen is unknown.

Source material: PBMCs. The sequence was collected from a human donor in good health.

The CDR3, as DNA: TGTGCCTGGAGTTGGGGGGGAGTGAGGGAAAAACTGTTTTTT. Its translation: CAWSWGGVREKLFF. The chain is built from TRBV30 and TRBJ1-4, with a tentative D call TRBD1 (5 bases). The V and J ends lost 2 bases and 8 bases respectively, with 15 bases between them. CDR1 is GTSNPN and CDR2 is SVGIG in the germline V gene (reference sequence). The CDR3 runs to 14 residues.